The 25 T cell receptor beta chains given below trace back to one sample, sequenced in a study of cytomegalovirus exposure and HLA in healthy donors. The PCR was carried out with 60 Vbeta primers and 13 Jbeta primers. Clones were read by immunoSEQ multiplex PCR, and TCRdb kept only the in-frame ones, dropping some. The profile shows about 150,000 clones, 80% to 85% of them singletons. The sample consisted of PBMCs. These receptors were obtained from a boy between 2 and 10 years old in good health and CMV-seronegative.

The chain joins TRBV28 to TRBJ2-6, with 9 bases that match TRBD1. CDR3 length: 18 amino acids. Trimming took 5 bases from V and 0 from J; bases not matched to a gene: 8. CDR1 is MDHEN and CDR2 is SYDVKM in the germline V gene. The CDR3 nucleotides read TGTGCCAGCAGTGTGACCGGGACAGGGATCTCTGGGGCCAACGTCCTGACTTTC. This translates into CASSVTGTGISGANVLTF.

V usage is TRBV7-9 and J usage is TRBJ2-1; possibly TRBD1 for D (5 bases). The CDR3 runs to 14 residues. Trimming took off 6 bases at V and 4 bases at J, with 13 bases between the two ends. Germline-derived CDR1 and CDR2 are SEHNR and FQNEAQ (reference sequence). CDR3 residues: CASRPKQAYNEQFF. The CDR3 region has the DNA TGTGCCAGCAGACCTAAACAGGCATACAATGAGCAGTTCTTC.

V gene TRBV28 combines with J gene TRBJ2-7, with TRBD2 as a possible D gene (6 bases). V lost 3 bases and J 6 bases, leaving 15 bases between the germline ends. Per the germline V gene, CDR1 is MDHEN and CDR2 is SYDVKM. CDR3 length: 14 amino acids. CDR3 loop: CASSFESGSTEQYF. Written as DNA, the CDR3 is TGTGCCAGCAGTTTTGAATCCGGGAGTACCGAGCAGTACTTC. The variable domain in full, completed from reference TRBV28 and TRBJ2-7, reads DVKVTQSSRYLVKRTGEKVFLECVQDMDHENMFWYRQDPGLGLRLIYFSYDVKMKEKGDIPEGYSVSREKKERFSLILESASTNQTSMYLCASSFESGSTEQYFGPGTRLTVT.

V gene TRBV7-2 combines with J gene TRBJ2-1; the match to TRBD2 covers 7 bases. The germline gives CDR1 SGHTA, CDR2 FQGNSA. The V segment lost 5 bases and the J segment 4 bases; nucleotides outside the gene matches: 8. This CDR3 contains 15 residues. CDR3 sequence reads: CASSTGTIGYNEQFF. The CDR3 DNA sequence: TGTGCCAGCAGCACCGGGACTATCGGGTACAATGAGCAGTTCTTC. Variable domain in full (rest from reference TRBV7-2 and TRBJ2-1): GAGVSQSPSNKVTEKGKDVELRCDPISGHTALYWYRQSLGQGLEFLIYFQGNSAPDKSGLPSDRFSAERTGGSVSTLTIQRTQQEDSAVYLCASSTGTIGYNEQFFGPGTRLTVL.

The J gene is TRBJ1-6, the V gene TRBV9, with a tentative D call TRBD1 (5 bases). The CDR3 loop spans 15 amino acids. Germline V gene lookup returns CDR1 SGDLS and CDR2 YYNGEE. The V and J ends lost 3 bases and 10 bases respectively, with 17 bases between them. CDR3 residues: CASSARGGEGSPLHF. CDR3 coding DNA: TGTGCCAGCAGCGCCCGGGGGGGGGAAGGATCACCCCTCCACTTT.

This rearrangement joins TRBV29-1 to TRBJ2-1; 12 nucleotides align to TRBD2. CDR1 SQVTM and CDR2 ANQGSEA come from the germline V gene. The CDR3 has 11 amino acids. With V trimmed by 3 bases and J by 14 bases, 2 bases remained unmatched. CDR3 amino acids: CSVDLAGGKFF. CDR3 in DNA: TGCAGCGTTGACCTAGCGGGAGGGAAGTTCTTC.

The chain has TRBV19 and TRBJ1-2, with D uncertain. V dropped 3 bases and J dropped 4 bases, with 15 bases sitting between them. The CDR3 covers 15 residues. From germline, CDR1 is LNHDA and CDR2 SQIVND (reference sequence). CDR3 nucleotides: TGTGCCAGTAGTATTCACCGGGAGTGGAGCTATGGCTACACCTTC. This sequence encodes CASSIHREWSYGYTF. The full variable domain, its missing parts supplied by reference TRBV19 and TRBJ1-2, is DGGITQSPKYLFRKEGQNVTLSCEQNLNHDAMYWYRQDPGQGLRLIYYSQIVNDFQKGDIAEGYSVSREKKESFPLTVTSAQKNPTAFYLCASSIHREWSYGYTFGSGTRLTVV.

The chain is built from TRBV4-1 and TRBJ2-1, with D perhaps matching TRBD2 (6 bases). This CDR3 region has 14 residues. The V gene's germline CDR1 is MGHRA and CDR2 YSYEKL. Trimming took off 1 base at V and 6 bases at J, with 10 bases between the two ends. Written as DNA, the CDR3 is TGCGCCAGCAGCCAAGGCGGGACCATCAATGAGCAGTTCTTC. Its translation: CASSQGGTINEQFF.

The chain links TRBV5-1 to TRBJ2-1; 12 positions agree with TRBD2. This CDR3 contains 16 residues. The germline V gene has CDR1 SGHRS and CDR2 YFSETQ. J lost 7 bases, V lost 3 bases, and 8 bases had no gene match. CDR3 nucleotide sequence: TGCGCCAGCAGCTCTGAACTAGCGGGAGGCTTAAATGAGCAGTTCTTC. It yields the protein CASSSELAGGLNEQFF.

J is TRBJ2-7 and V is TRBV7-3; 10 nucleotides agree with TRBD2. Germline assignment: CDR1 SGHTA and CDR2 FQGTGA. Germline trimming cut 2 bases from V and 6 bases from J; bases unmatched to any gene: 10. This CDR3 has 16 amino acids. The DNA of the CDR3 is TGTGCCAGCAGCTTAGATTCTAGCGGGAGCTTGGGCGAGCAGTACTTC. Its protein product is CASSLDSSGSLGEQYF.

The chain has TRBV4-1 and TRBJ2-7, with D perhaps TRBD1 (6 bases). The CDR3 is made up of 16 amino acids. Looked up from germline, CDR1 is MGHRA and CDR2 is YSYEKL. V lost 4 bases and J 2 bases, leaving 18 bases between the germline ends. The DNA for the CDR3 is TGCGCCAGCAGCCCCCAGGCCGCAGGGGCCGCCTACGAGCAGTACTTC. It yields the protein CASSPQAAGAAYEQYF.

The chain is built from TRBV5-1 and TRBJ1-2; weak D call: TRBD1 (6 bases). Germline values: CDR1 SGHRS, CDR2 YFSETQ. The CDR3 is 15 amino acids. V was clipped by 1 base and J by 4 bases, with 14 bases between them. CDR3 sequence reads: CASSLTAIQGYGYTF. For the CDR3, the DNA is TGCGCCAGCAGCTTGACCGCCATACAGGGCTATGGCTACACCTTC.

The chain uses TRBV5-1 and TRBJ2-7; D is perhaps TRBD1 (5 bases). The CDR3 extends over 14 amino acids. V was pared by 5 bases and J by 2 bases, with 14 bases between. Germline V gene lookup returns CDR1 SGHRS and CDR2 YFSETQ. CDR3: CASRSVQGAYEQYF. The CDR3 region has the DNA TGCGCCAGCAGGTCCGTGCAGGGCGCCTACGAGCAGTACTTC.

The rearrangement uses TRBV19 and TRBJ2-1, with TRBD2 identical over 15 bases. The CDR3 has 16 residues. V trimming: 7 bases; J trimming: 13 bases; junction bases outside the gene matches: 14. Germline CDR1 reads LNHDA; CDR2 reads SQIVND (reference sequence). CDR3 sequence: CASTSSGTSGGPPQFF. CDR3 coding DNA: TGTGCCAGTACTTCCTCAGGGACTAGCGGGGGGCCCCCCCAGTTCTTC.

The chain carries TRBV10-3 and TRBJ2-7; 7 bases are a match to TRBD1. J lost 1 base, V lost 2 bases, and 5 bases had no gene match. Germline V gene data show CDR1 as ENHRY and CDR2 as SYGVKD. The CDR3 contains 15 residues. The CDR3 region has the DNA TGTGCCATCAGTGAGACAGGGGCAACGTCCTACGAGCAGTACTTC. Amino acid sequence: CAISETGATSYEQYF.

The genes are TRBV2 and TRBJ2-3, with TRBD2 identical over 8 bases. The length of the CDR3 is 13 residues. CDR1 is SNHLY, CDR2 FYNNEI, per germline. Trimming cost V 7 bases and J 4 bases; bases outside gene matches: 4. The CDR3 spells CASNPLAADTQYF. The CDR3 DNA reads TGTGCCAGCAACCCACTAGCGGCAGATACGCAGTATTTT.

The rearrangement links TRBV9 to TRBJ2-7; TRBD2 might be the D (5 bases). The CDR3 has 15 amino acids. The germline CDR1 and CDR2 sequences are SGDLS and YYNGEE. V gave up 4 bases and J gave up 6 bases, with 20 bases separating them. CDR3 in amino acids: CASSPAGITPSEQYF. The DNA for the CDR3 is TGTGCCAGCAGCCCAGCCGGGATAACCCCCTCCGAGCAGTACTTC.

The V call is TRBV30, the J call TRBJ2-1; 14 nucleotides align to TRBD2. V shed 3 bases and J 9 bases; nucleotides not matched to a gene: 7. Germline CDR1 GTSNPN, CDR2 SVGIG (reference sequence). The CDR3 sequence is 15 residues long. CDR3 sequence reads: CAWRWGLAGVGEQFF. CDR3 nucleotide sequence: TGTGCCTGGAGATGGGGACTAGCGGGGGTGGGTGAGCAGTTCTTC.

The chain has TRBV14 and TRBJ1-4; no definite D call. The germline gives CDR1 SGHDN, CDR2 FVKESK. The CDR3 runs to 15 residues. V dropped 4 bases and J dropped 0 bases, with 9 bases sitting between them. For the CDR3, the DNA is TGTGCCAGCAGCCGATTCGGAGCAACTAATGAAAAACTGTTTTTT. It is translated as CASSRFGATNEKLFF. The variable domain in full, completed from reference TRBV14 and TRBJ1-4, reads EAGVTQFPSHSVIEKGQTVTLRCDPISGHDNLYWYRRVMGKEIKFLLHFVKESKQDESGMPNNRFLAERTGGTYSTLKVQPAELEDSGVYFCASSRFGATNEKLFFGSGTQLSVL.

The chain links TRBV18 to TRBJ2-6; the D is unclear. Trimming took 0 bases from V and 0 from J, leaving 9 bases between them. Germline CDR1 reads KGHSH; CDR2 reads LQKENI. The CDR3 length is 17 residues. For the CDR3, the DNA is TGTGCCAGCTCACCACCAGTTTCTAGCTCTGGGGCCAACGTCCTGACTTTC. Translated, it gives CASSPPVSSSGANVLTF.

This sequence joins TRBV28 and TRBJ1-1; unclear D gene. CDR1 is MDHEN and CDR2 is SYDVKM in the germline V gene. V lost 7 bases, J lost 10 bases, and 22 bases lay in between. The CDR3 length is 14 residues. The CDR3 DNA reads as TGTGCCAGCACCCGACTCCCCGTAACGGGAGTAGCTTTCTTT. Translating it yields CASTRLPVTGVAFF.

CDR3 protein: CASQSQGSAGELFF. The CDR3 DNA reads TGTGCCAGTCAGTCCCAGGGGTCGGCCGGGGAGCTGTTTTTT. J is TRBJ2-2 and V is TRBV27; a possible D gene is TRBD1 (6 bases). The CDR3 covers 14 residues. The ends were cut back, 9 bases at V and 6 bases at J, with 17 bases in the middle. The germline gives CDR1 MNHEY, CDR2 SMNVEV (reference sequence).

This clone was detected once. This chain joins TRBV6-5 and TRBJ1-3, with D maybe TRBD1 (6 bases). The V gene's germline CDR1 is MNHEY and CDR2 SVGAGI. This CDR3 contains 15 residues. Trimming shortened V by 6 bases and J by 0 bases, and 12 bases separated the two germline ends. In nucleotides, the CDR3 is TGTGCCAGCAGAACAGGGAGCCGCTCTGGAAACACCATATATTTT. Its translation is CASRTGSRSGNTIYF.

This chain links TRBV23-1 with TRBJ1-5, with 8 positions matching TRBD1. TRBV23-1 is flagged as an ORF with uncertain function. The V segment lost 5 bases and the J segment 0 bases; nucleotides outside the gene matches: 6. The CDR3 loop spans 16 amino acids. DNA of the CDR3: TGCGCCAGCAGTTTAGGGGACAGGTGTAGCAATCAGCCCCAGCATTTT. It specifies CASSLGDRCSNQPQHF.

The chain combines TRBV27 with TRBJ2-1; no reliable D call. V was shortened by 7 bases and J by 7 bases, with 20 bases between the two germline ends. The germline V gene has CDR1 MNHEY and CDR2 SMNVEV (reference sequence). The CDR3 consists of 15 residues. This CDR3 reads CASMPAVPQRNEQFF. The CDR3 DNA reads TGTGCCAGCATGCCTGCGGTCCCCCAGAGGAATGAGCAGTTCTTC.